Below, 18 T cell receptor beta chains from the same sample are listed, as sequenced in a study of T cell responses to AZD1222 COVID-19 vaccine. The repertoire was sequenced with immunoSEQ multiplex PCR; TCRdb's copy has only in-frame clones and lacks some. The sample shows approximately 200,000 clones, roughly nine tenths of them seen only once. The sequences come from peripheral blood, collected 28 days after the second AZD1222 dose. Receptor source: an adult who received the AZD1222 COVID-19 vaccine.

The J gene is TRBJ1-1, the V gene TRBV28; no clear D. The CDR3 contains 13 residues. V was trimmed by 2 bases and J by 7 bases, leaving 11 bases between them. CDR1 is MDHEN and CDR2 is SYDVKM in the germline V gene. The CDR3 DNA follows: TGTGCCAGCAGTTTAGTCCAGGCGAATGAAGCTTTCTTT. Translation gives CASSLVQANEAFF.

The chain combines TRBV5-8 with TRBJ1-5; 9 bases map to TRBD1. J lost 4 bases, V lost 4 bases, and 9 bases had no gene match. Germline V gene data show CDR1 as SGHTS and CDR2 as YDEGEE. CDR3 length: 16 residues. The DNA of the CDR3 is TGTGCCAGCAGCCCTTTCGGGACAGGGACGAATCAGCCCCAGCATTTT. Its translation is CASSPFGTGTNQPQHF.

To note about this clone: The junction and the germline gene differ at one end; a read error may be behind it. The chain combines TRBV7-8 with TRBJ2-1; 7 nucleotides agree with TRBD2. Looked up from germline, CDR1 is SGHVS and CDR2 is FQNEAQ. The CDR3 is made up of 16 amino acids. The CDR3 is CASTLGGASGYNEQFF. CDR3 DNA: TGTGCCAGCACCTTAGGAGGAGCTAGCGGATACAATGAGCAGTTCTTC. The full variable domain, rest sourced from reference TRBV7-8 and TRBJ2-1, is GAGVSQSPRYKVAKRGQDVALRCDPISGHVSLFWYQQALGQGPEFLTYFQNEAQLDKSGLPSDRFFAERPEGSVSTLKIQRTQQEDSAVYLCASTLGGASGYNEQFFGPGTRLTVL.

The chain is built from TRBV7-2 and TRBJ1-1; D is unresolved. CDR1 and CDR2 from the germline V gene are SGHTA and FQGNSA. The CDR3 has 16 residues. The ends were cut back, 2 bases at V and 4 bases at J, with 17 bases in the middle. CDR3 sequence reads: CASSLYDREIGTEAFF. As DNA, the CDR3 is TGTGCCAGCAGCTTATACGATAGGGAGATTGGCACTGAAGCTTTCTTT. The full variable domain, its missing parts supplied by reference TRBV7-2 and TRBJ1-1, is GAGVSQSPSNKVTEKGKDVELRCDPISGHTALYWYRQSLGQGLEFLIYFQGNSAPDKSGLPSDRFSAERTGGSVSTLTIQRTQQEDSAVYLCASSLYDREIGTEAFFGQGTRLTVV.

The chain couples TRBV7-9 to TRBJ2-1, with 8 positions matching TRBD2. The CDR3 has 16 amino acids. The ends lost 6 bases at V and 6 bases at J; junction bases unmatched: 13. Germline V gives CDR1 SEHNR, CDR2 FQNEAQ (reference sequence). CDR3 sequence: CASSGPGGRAFNEQFF. The CDR3 DNA is TGTGCCAGCAGTGGTCCGGGAGGGAGGGCCTTCAATGAGCAGTTCTTC.

This clone was seen just once. This rearrangement joins TRBV11-2 to TRBJ2-7; 7 bases are shared with TRBD2. Per the germline V gene, CDR1 is SGHAT and CDR2 is FQNNGV. V was pared by 4 bases and J by 0 bases, with 6 bases of the junction left unmatched. The CDR3 runs to 15 residues. CDR3 bases: TGTGCCAGCAGCTCAACCCTAGCGGCCTCCTACGAGCAGTACTTC. Protein product: CASSSTLAASYEQYF.

The chain has TRBV18 and TRBJ2-3; the D gene is possibly TRBD2 (5 bases). Germline CDR1 is KGHSH and CDR2 is LQKENI. Between the trimmed V and J ends, which lost 3 bases and 8 bases, there was a span of 24 bases. The CDR3 has 17 amino acids. The DNA for the CDR3 is TGTGCCAGCTCACCTCCACCAAGTCCGGGATCCCGGGGTACGCAGTATTTT. It yields the protein CASSPPPSPGSRGTQYF.

V gene TRBV28 combines with J gene TRBJ1-1; no clear D gene. The germline V gene has CDR1 MDHEN and CDR2 SYDVKM. Trimming left V 5 bases short and J 8 bases short, with 12 bases between. The CDR3 sequence is 12 residues long. CDR3 coding DNA: TGTGCCAGCAGTCCACCCCGGTTGGAAGCTTTCTTT. The encoded protein is CASSPPRLEAFF.

The genes are TRBV7-3 and TRBJ1-1; D gene uncertain. CDR1 is SGHTA, CDR2 FQGTGA, per germline. V lost 5 bases and J lost 7, with 11 bases in between. The CDR3 consists of 12 residues. The CDR3 coding sequence is TGTGCCAGCAGCCTGAATGGAATTGAAGCTTTCTTT. It translates to CASSLNGIEAFF.

The chain has TRBV30 and TRBJ1-1; 7 bases line up with TRBD1. Per the germline V gene, CDR1 is GTSNPN and CDR2 is SVGIG (reference sequence). This CDR3 region has 16 residues. V dropped 3 bases and J dropped 1; count of bases not matched to a gene: 11. Written as DNA, the CDR3 is TGTGCCTGGAGCCCGGGGAGGTCAGGGGGGAACACTGAAGCTTTCTTT. It codes for CAWSPGRSGGNTEAFF. Together with reference TRBV30 and TRBJ1-1, the CDR3 gives the full variable domain: SQTIHQWPATLVQPVGSPLSLECTVEGTSNPNLYWYRQAAGRGLQLLFYSVGIGQISSEVPQNLSASRPQDRQFILSSKKLLLSDSGFYLCAWSPGRSGGNTEAFFGQGTRLTVV.

CDR3 DNA sequence: TGTGCCAGCAGCCGACATGACAGGGGCTATGGCTACACCTTC. This sequence encodes CASSRHDRGYGYTF. This chain connects TRBV7-8 to TRBJ1-2; TRBD1 aligns across 8 bases. V gave up 5 bases and J gave up 4 bases; unmatched junction bases: 6. This CDR3 has 14 amino acids. Germline CDR1 SGHVS, CDR2 FQNEAQ.

V is TRBV7-8 and J is TRBJ1-3; 7 positions match TRBD1. Trimming removed 1 base from V and 0 bases from J; junction bases left unmatched: 6. This CDR3 is built from 17 residues. Per germline, CDR1 SGHVS and CDR2 FQNEAQ. The CDR3 bases are TGTGCCAGCAGCTTAGAAGAGGGGACAGTCTCTGGAAACACCATATATTTT. It is translated as CASSLEEGTVSGNTIYF. The full variable domain, with the rest looked up from reference TRBV7-8 and TRBJ1-3, is GAGVSQSPRYKVAKRGQDVALRCDPISGHVSLFWYQQALGQGPEFLTYFQNEAQLDKSGLPSDRFFAERPEGSVSTLKIQRTQQEDSAVYLCASSLEEGTVSGNTIYFGEGSWLTVV.

The rearrangement links TRBV4-1 to TRBJ2-3; D is ambiguous. CDR3 length: 13 amino acids. Germline V CDR1 and CDR2: MGHRA, YSYEKL. V lost 2 bases and J lost 4, with 7 bases in between. DNA for the CDR3: TGCGCCAGCAGCCAACAGTCCGCAGATACGCAGTATTTT. The encoded protein is CASSQQSADTQYF.

This chain connects TRBV30 to TRBJ1-5; 8 nucleotides line up with TRBD1. Germline CDR1 reads GTSNPN; CDR2 reads SVGIG (reference sequence). The CDR3 length is 14 residues. With 2 bases clipped from V and 6 bases from J, the junction kept 6 bases outside the gene matches. The CDR3 loop reads CAWSRTGKFQPQHF. CDR3 in DNA: TGTGCCTGGAGTCGGACAGGGAAGTTTCAGCCCCAGCATTTT.

The genes are TRBV27 and TRBJ1-5; D unresolved. Germline lookup yields CDR1 MNHEY and CDR2 SMNVEV (reference sequence). The V gene lost 4 bases and the J gene lost 3 bases, with 7 bases spanning the gap. The CDR3 length is 13 residues. CDR3 protein: CASSSRDNQPQHF. DNA for the CDR3: TGTGCCAGCAGTTCCCGGGACAATCAGCCCCAGCATTTT.

V is TRBV7-2 and J is TRBJ2-7, with D uncertain. The ends were cut back, 2 bases at V and 6 bases at J, with 11 bases in the middle. Germline V gives CDR1 SGHTA, CDR2 FQGNSA. CDR3 size: 13 residues. Here the CDR3 reads CASSLRGKGEQYF. CDR3 bases: TGTGCCAGCAGCTTAAGAGGTAAAGGCGAGCAGTACTTC. Using reference TRBV7-2 and TRBJ2-7 for the parts outside the CDR3, the full variable domain is GAGVSQSPSNKVTEKGKDVELRCDPISGHTALYWYRQSLGQGLEFLIYFQGNSAPDKSGLPSDRFSAERTGGSVSTLTIQRTQQEDSAVYLCASSLRGKGEQYFGPGTRLTVT.

The chain has TRBV4-1 and TRBJ2-7; no firm D call. V lost 4 bases and J 9 bases, leaving 16 bases between the germline ends. CDR3 size: 13 residues. Germline CDR1 MGHRA, CDR2 YSYEKL. CDR3 DNA sequence: TGCGCCAGCAGCCCCTACGGGTCTTCGTGGCAGTACTTC. This encodes CASSPYGSSWQYF.

The V call is TRBV3-1 (or the pseudogene TRBV3-2), the J call TRBJ1-2; the match to TRBD1 covers 10 bases. V trimming: 1 base; J trimming: 5 bases; junction bases outside the gene matches: 4. The CDR3 has 15 residues. Per the germline V gene, CDR1 is LGHDT and CDR2 is YNNKEL (reference sequence). CDR3 DNA: TGTGCCAGCAGCCAAGGACAGGGGGCTAGGTATGGCTACACCTTC. As protein: CASSQGQGARYGYTF.